One and the same sample provided the 16 T cell receptor beta chains below, sequenced in a study of shared clonotypes between healthy human individuals. Sequenced by immunoSEQ multiplex PCR; TCRdb stores in-frame clones only, minus some. The data contain about 2 million clones, 85% to 95% of them singletons. The naive CD8 subset, CD45RO-negative cells positively selected for CCR7, excluded terminally differentiated effector memory CD45RA+ cells. Sequenced material: naive CD8+ T cells sorted from blood. The source is a man aged 18-30 years in good health.

The DNA of the CDR3 is TGTGCCAGCAGTGAAGGCCCGACAGGGATTAATTCACCCCTCCACTTT. This gives the protein CASSEGPTGINSPLHF. The rearrangement links TRBV25-1 to TRBJ1-6, with TRBD1 identical over 7 bases. Looked up from germline, CDR1 is MGHDK and CDR2 is SYGVNS. The CDR3 length is 16 residues. The V and J ends lost 2 bases and 6 bases, in that order; junction bases with no gene match: 7.

The chain has TRBV5-1 and TRBJ2-3, with 9 bases matching TRBD2. CDR1 and CDR2 (germline): SGHRS, YFSETQ. The CDR3 has 16 residues. V lost 0 bases, J lost 3 bases, and 5 bases stayed unmatched. DNA of the CDR3: TGCGCCAGCAGCTTGGCCGGGAGCGGGAGGACAGATACGCAGTATTTT. This encodes CASSLAGSGRTDTQYF. The whole variable domain, remainder taken from reference TRBV5-1 and TRBJ2-3, is KAGVTQTPRYLIKTRGQQVTLSCSPISGHRSVSWYQQTPGQGLQFLFEYFSETQRNKGNFPGRFSGRQFSNSRSEMNVSTLELGDSALYLCASSLAGSGRTDTQYFGPGTRLTVL.

The chain couples TRBV5-1 to TRBJ2-1; 8 bases agree with TRBD1. Looked up from germline, CDR1 is SGHRS and CDR2 is YFSETQ. The CDR3 runs 16 residues. V was clipped by 6 bases and J by 3 bases; unmatched bases: 11. For the CDR3, the DNA is TGCGCCAGCATCAAATCCGGGACAGGTGACTACAATGAGCAGTTCTTC. Translating it yields CASIKSGTGDYNEQFF.

The chain uses TRBV7-9 and TRBJ2-5; 8 nucleotides match TRBD1. Germline CDR1 SEHNR, CDR2 FQNEAQ (reference sequence). V lost 1 base, J lost 8 bases, and 12 bases stayed unmatched. This CDR3 spans 16 amino acids. CDR3 in DNA: TGTGCCAGCAGCTTAGACAGACAGGGGAACTTGGAAACCCAGTACTTC. This encodes CASSLDRQGNLETQYF.

The chain has TRBV7-9 and TRBJ2-3; D possibly corresponds to TRBD2 (5 bases). Germline loops: CDR1 SEHNR, CDR2 FQNEAQ (reference sequence). This CDR3 is 16 amino acids long. With 3 bases removed from V and 0 bases from J, the gap between germline ends came to 13 bases. DNA for the CDR3: TGTGCCAGCAGCTTCCCCATAGCGTACAGCACAGATACGCAGTATTTT. Translating gives CASSFPIAYSTDTQYF.

This chain joins TRBV30 and TRBJ2-5; D is tentatively TRBD1 or TRBD2 (5 bases each). Trimming pared 6 bases from V and 2 bases from J, leaving 22 bases between. CDR3 length: 16 amino acids. The germline gives CDR1 GTSNPN, CDR2 SVGIG (reference sequence). The CDR3 DNA sequence: TGTGCCTGCGCGACAGATTGGTTGAGGGTTCAAGAGACCCAGTACTTC. This gives the protein CACATDWLRVQETQYF.

V usage is TRBV30 and J usage is TRBJ2-5; 8 bases agree with TRBD1. J lost 7 bases, V lost 8 bases, and 9 bases had no gene match. Germline V gene data show CDR1 as GTSNPN and CDR2 as SVGIG (reference sequence). This CDR3 contains 12 residues. CDR3 in amino acids: CAGGQGPGTQYF. The CDR3 coding sequence is TGTGCCGGCGGACAGGGCCCAGGGACCCAGTACTTC.

The rearrangement joins TRBV19 to TRBJ2-1; 8 bases align to TRBD2. With V trimmed by 10 bases and J by 2 bases, 10 bases remained unmatched. The CDR3 spans 15 residues. CDR1 is LNHDA, CDR2 SQIVND, per germline (reference sequence). The CDR3 reads CATAGVAGTYNEQFF. CDR3 coding DNA: TGTGCCACCGCTGGGGTAGCGGGAACCTACAATGAGCAGTTCTTC.

This chain links TRBV11-2 with TRBJ1-4; D is possibly TRBD1 (5 bases). CDR1 and CDR2 (germline): SGHAT, FQNNGV. The CDR3 runs to 15 residues. V was cut by 5 bases and J by 4 bases, with 14 bases left in between. The CDR3 loop is CASSLSREFNEKLFF. Written as DNA, the CDR3 is TGTGCCAGCAGCCTAAGCAGGGAGTTTAATGAAAAACTGTTTTTT.

This chain connects TRBV2 to TRBJ2-7; the match to TRBD1 covers 11 bases. Germline V gene lookup returns CDR1 SNHLY and CDR2 FYNNEI. The CDR3 has 14 residues. After removal of 6 bases from V and 4 bases from J, the junction contained 5 bases not matched to a gene. This CDR3 reads CASRSGQGAYEQYF. Written as DNA, the CDR3 is TGTGCCAGCAGATCCGGACAGGGGGCATACGAGCAGTACTTC.

There are a few counts of this clone. The V call is TRBV19, the J call TRBJ1-1; a weak D match, TRBD1 (5 bases). The CDR3 loop spans 14 amino acids. Trimming left V 5 bases short and J 4 bases short, with 14 bases between. CDR1 and CDR2 (germline): LNHDA, SQIVND (reference sequence). CDR3 nucleotide sequence: TGTGCCAGTAGTGCGACAGTATTTGGCACTGAAGCTTTCTTT. Amino acids: CASSATVFGTEAFF. Full variable domain (rest looked up from reference TRBV19 and TRBJ1-1): DGGITQSPKYLFRKEGQNVTLSCEQNLNHDAMYWYRQDPGQGLRLIYYSQIVNDFQKGDIAEGYSVSREKKESFPLTVTSAQKNPTAFYLCASSATVFGTEAFFGQGTRLTVV.

The rearrangement links TRBV6-4 to TRBJ1-6; D unresolved. With 0 bases removed from V and 10 bases from J, the gap between germline ends came to 10 bases. The CDR3 has 14 amino acids. Germline V gene data show CDR1 as MRHNA and CDR2 as SNTAGT. The DNA of the CDR3 is TGTGCCAGCAGTGACTCATGGAGGAACTCACCCCTCCACTTT. This sequence encodes CASSDSWRNSPLHF.

This chain links TRBV7-9 with TRBJ1-2, with 8 bases identical to TRBD1. Germline-derived CDR1 and CDR2 are SEHNR and FQNEAQ (reference sequence). The J segment lost 13 bases and the V segment lost 3 bases, leaving 13 bases of the junction unmatched. The CDR3 runs to 14 residues. The CDR3 is CASSLERTGMSSTF. As DNA, the CDR3 is TGTGCCAGCAGCTTGGAACGGACAGGGATGTCCTCCACCTTC.

The V call is TRBV30, the J call TRBJ1-1; the D gene is possibly TRBD1 (5 bases). The CDR3 is 13 amino acids. V lost 7 bases to trimming and J lost 5 bases, with 17 bases between them. The germline V gene encodes CDR1 GTSNPN and CDR2 SVGIG (reference sequence). CDR3 residues: CALGHAGGTEAFF. The CDR3 coding sequence is TGTGCCTTAGGACACGCTGGGGGTACTGAAGCTTTCTTT.

The V call is TRBV5-1, the J call TRBJ2-3, with 7 bases that match TRBD1. Per the germline V gene, CDR1 is SGHRS and CDR2 is YFSETQ. The CDR3 loop spans 15 amino acids. V dropped 2 bases and J dropped 5; count of bases not matched to a gene: 8. The CDR3 is CASSLGTAYLDTQYF. CDR3 in DNA: TGCGCCAGCAGCTTAGGGACAGCCTACCTAGATACGCAGTATTTT.

This chain connects TRBV11-2 to TRBJ2-3, with a possible D match to TRBD2 (6 bases). The ends were cut back, 6 bases at V and 5 bases at J, with 15 bases in the middle. Looked up from germline, CDR1 is SGHAT and CDR2 is FQNNGV. The CDR3 length is 14 residues. The DNA for the CDR3 is TGTGCCAGCAGTTCGGGACTGTGGGGAGATACGCAGTATTTT. It translates to CASSSGLWGDTQYF.